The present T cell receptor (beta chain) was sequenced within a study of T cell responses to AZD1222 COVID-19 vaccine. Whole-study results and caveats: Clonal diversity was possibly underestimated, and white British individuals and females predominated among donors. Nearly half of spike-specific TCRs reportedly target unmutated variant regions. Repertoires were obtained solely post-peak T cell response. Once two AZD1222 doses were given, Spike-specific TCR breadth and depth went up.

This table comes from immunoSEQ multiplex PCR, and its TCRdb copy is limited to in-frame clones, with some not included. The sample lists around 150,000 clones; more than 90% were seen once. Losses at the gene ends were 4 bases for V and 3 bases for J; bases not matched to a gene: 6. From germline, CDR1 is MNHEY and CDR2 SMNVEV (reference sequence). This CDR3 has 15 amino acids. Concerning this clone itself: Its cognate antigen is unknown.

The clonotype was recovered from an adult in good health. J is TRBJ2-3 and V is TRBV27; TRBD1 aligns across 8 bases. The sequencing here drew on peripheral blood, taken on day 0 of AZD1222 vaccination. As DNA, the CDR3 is TGTGCCAGCAGTTCCCCGACAGGGGAAACAGATACGCAGTATTTT. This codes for CASSSPTGETDTQYF.